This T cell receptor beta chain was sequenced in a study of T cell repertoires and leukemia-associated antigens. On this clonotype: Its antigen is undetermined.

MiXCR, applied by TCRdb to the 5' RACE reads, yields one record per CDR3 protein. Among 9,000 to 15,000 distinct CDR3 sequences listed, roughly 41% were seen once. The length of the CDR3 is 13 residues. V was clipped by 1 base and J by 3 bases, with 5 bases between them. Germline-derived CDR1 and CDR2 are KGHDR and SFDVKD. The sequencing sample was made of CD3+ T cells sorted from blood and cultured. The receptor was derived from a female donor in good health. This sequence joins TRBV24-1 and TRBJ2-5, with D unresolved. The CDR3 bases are TGTGCCACCAGTGATTTTTCGGAAGAGACCCAGTACTTC. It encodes CATSDFSEETQYF.